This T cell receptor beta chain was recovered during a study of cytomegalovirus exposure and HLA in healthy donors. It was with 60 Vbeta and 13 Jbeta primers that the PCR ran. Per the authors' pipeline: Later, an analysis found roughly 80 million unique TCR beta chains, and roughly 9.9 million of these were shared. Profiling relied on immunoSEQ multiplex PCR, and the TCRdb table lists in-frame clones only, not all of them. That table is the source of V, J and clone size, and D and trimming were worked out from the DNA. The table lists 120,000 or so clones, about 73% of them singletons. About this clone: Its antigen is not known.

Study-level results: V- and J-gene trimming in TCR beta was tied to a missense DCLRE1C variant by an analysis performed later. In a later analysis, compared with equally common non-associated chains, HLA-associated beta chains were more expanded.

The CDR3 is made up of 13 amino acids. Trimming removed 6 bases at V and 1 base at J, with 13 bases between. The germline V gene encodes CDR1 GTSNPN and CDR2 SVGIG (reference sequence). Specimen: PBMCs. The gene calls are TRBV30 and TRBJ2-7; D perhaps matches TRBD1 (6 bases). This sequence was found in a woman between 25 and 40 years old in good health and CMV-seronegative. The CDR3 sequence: CACWGQGSYEQYF. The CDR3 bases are TGTGCCTGCTGGGGGCAGGGGTCCTACGAGCAGTACTTC.